A selection of T cell receptor beta chains follows, all from one sample in a study of T cells in localized non-small cell lung cancer. The data were produced by immunoSEQ multiplex PCR, yet TCRdb's version contains in-frame clones alone and is incomplete. The sample lists 39,000 or so clones; roughly four fifths were seen once. The sequences come from PBMCs, collected before any cancer treatment. These receptors all stem from a man between 40 and 75 years old with stage II lung adenocarcinoma. The CDR3 runs from the conserved cysteine through the conserved F or W. Fields, in order: V gene, clone size, D gene, J gene, CDR3 protein, CDR3 DNA. A D gene is named only where the DNA matches it firmly. Expanded clones are given a class, and other clones once, few, many or no size at all.

TRBV9,-,-,TRBJ2-1,CASSVGSGASDNEQFF,TGTGCCAGCAGCGTAGGCTCGGGGGCTAGCGACAATGAGCAGTTCTTC
TRBV5-1,-,-,TRBJ2-2,CASSFGDPNTGELFF,TGCGCCAGCAGCTTTGGGGACCCGAACACCGGGGAGCTGTTTTTT
TRBV5-1,once,TRBD1,TRBJ2-3,CASRPLTGVTDTQYF,TGCGCCAGCAGGCCCTTGACAGGGGTGACAGATACGCAGTATTTT
TRBV7-9,-,-,TRBJ1-1,CASSLVAGNTEAFF,TGTGCCAGCAGCTTAGTGGCGGGGAACACTGAAGCTTTCTTT
TRBV4-1,-,TRBD2,TRBJ2-7,CASSQDSAGKNEQYF,TGCGCCAGCAGCCAAGATTCAGCGGGAAAGAACGAGCAGTACTTC
TRBV4-3,-,-,TRBJ2-3,CASSRGTATEPDTQYF,TGCGCCAGCAGCCGTGGGACCGCCACCGAACCAGATACGCAGTATTTT
TRBV30,-,-,TRBJ1-5,CAWRPEGETDYSNQPQHF,TGTGCCTGGAGGCCAGAGGGGGAAACAGATTATAGCAATCAGCCCCAGCATTTT
TRBV5-1,-,TRBD1,TRBJ2-3,CASSLAGTGTDTQYF,TGCGCCAGCAGCTTGGCCGGGACAGGGACAGATACGCAGTATTTT
TRBV11-3,-,TRBD2,TRBJ2-2,CASSSGGLAGVFAGELFF,TGTGCCAGCAGCTCCGGGGGTCTAGCGGGAGTTTTTGCCGGGGAGCTGTTTTTT
TRBV7-2,-,-,TRBJ2-2,CASSLDPRGLSTYTGELFF,TGTGCCAGCAGCTTAGATCCCAGGGGCCTCTCGACTTACACCGGGGAGCTGTTTTTT
TRBV14,-,-,TRBJ2-7,CASSQAPYEQYF,TGTGCCAGCAGCCAAGCTCCCTACGAGCAGTACTTC
TRBV30,-,-,TRBJ1-2,CAWEAGGALGYTF,TGTGCCTGGGAGGCCGGGGGGGCTCTTGGCTACACCTTC
TRBV11-2,-,-,TRBJ2-3,CASSILGGSEDTQYF,TGTGCCAGCAGCATCTTAGGAGGCTCTGAAGATACGCAGTATTTT
TRBV11-2,-,TRBD2,TRBJ2-7,CASSFSGGDYEQYF,TGTGCCAGCAGCTTTAGCGGGGGCGACTACGAGCAGTACTTC
TRBV7-2,-,TRBD2,TRBJ2-2,CASSLEASGGASGGELFF,TGTGCCAGCAGCTTAGAGGCCAGCGGGGGGGCCTCGGGCGGGGAGCTGTTTTTT
TRBV6-5,-,TRBD1,TRBJ2-3,CASSYTGTGDDTQYF,TGTGCCAGCAGCTATACCGGGACAGGGGATGATACGCAGTATTTT
TRBV5-1,-,TRBD1,TRBJ1-5,CASATGDGNQPQHF,TGCGCCAGCGCGACAGGGGATGGCAATCAGCCCCAGCATTTT
TRBV6-5,-,-,TRBJ2-5,CASSYSGYGESETQYF,TGTGCCAGCAGTTACTCAGGGTACGGGGAATCGGAGACCCAGTACTTC
TRBV19,-,TRBD1,TRBJ2-6,CASNGDRGGTGANVLTF,TGTGCCAGTAATGGGGACAGGGGAGGCACTGGGGCCAACGTCCTGACTTTC
TRBV10-2,-,-,TRBJ2-2,CASSESIIPGELFF,TGCGCCAGCAGTGAGTCGATCATCCCCGGGGAGCTGTTTTTT
TRBV28,-,-,TRBJ2-7,CASSTVPSSYEQYF,TGTGCCAGCAGTACCGTCCCAAGCTCCTACGAGCAGTACTTC
TRBV11-2,-,-,TRBJ2-7,CASSSQRGTYEQYF,TGTGCCAGCAGCTCCCAAAGGGGAACCTACGAGCAGTACTTC
TRBV4-3,-,-,TRBJ2-3,CASSPSGRDTQYF,TGCGCCAGCAGCCCCTCAGGTCGAGATACGCAGTATTTT
TRBV25-1,-,TRBD1,TRBJ1-4,CASSETGGGANEKLFF,TGTGCCAGCAGTGAAACAGGGGGTGGTGCTAATGAAAAACTGTTTTTT
TRBV28,-,TRBD1,TRBJ1-5,CASRGGGQGPEKPPQPQHF,TGTGCCAGCAGGGGCGGGGGACAGGGCCCGGAAAAGCCCCCTCAGCCCCAGCATTTT
TRBV19,-,TRBD2,TRBJ2-1,CASRGTSGSSYNEQFF,TGTGCCAGTAGGGGAACTAGCGGGAGCTCCTACAATGAGCAGTTCTTC
TRBV5-5,-,-,TRBJ1-4,CASSLDPHGEKLFF,TGTGCCAGCAGCTTGGACCCTCATGGGGAAAAACTGTTTTTT
TRBV4-1,-,-,TRBJ2-2,CASSQERGRANTGELFF,TGCGCCAGCAGCCAAGAAAGGGGGAGAGCGAACACCGGGGAGCTGTTTTTT
TRBV28,-,-,TRBJ1-5,CASSLPGNSNQPQHF,TGTGCCAGCAGTTTACCAGGGAATAGCAATCAGCCCCAGCATTTT
TRBV6-1,-,-,TRBJ1-3,CASSRDVSGNTIYF,TGTGCCAGCAGTCGGGATGTCTCTGGAAACACCATATATTTT
TRBV7-9,once,TRBD2,TRBJ2-1,CASSRLGLAGEFF,TGTGCCAGCAGCAGACTGGGACTAGCGGGGGAGTTCTTC
TRBV29-1,-,TRBD1,TRBJ2-1,CSASPGQGRNEQFF,TGCAGCGCTTCACCGGGACAGGGGCGGAATGAGCAGTTCTTC
TRBV4-2,-,-,TRBJ1-1,CASSPIQLNTEAFF,TGTGCCAGCAGCCCGATACAGCTGAACACTGAAGCTTTCTTT
TRBV10-3,-,-,TRBJ2-4,CAISELGGYAGKNIQYF,TGTGCCATCAGTGAGCTTGGAGGGTATGCTGGCAAAAACATTCAGTACTTC
TRBV7-6,few,-,TRBJ2-7,CASSLYGTQSSYEQYF,TGTGCCAGCAGCTTATATGGGACGCAAAGCTCCTACGAGCAGTACTTC
TRBV28,-,-,TRBJ1-2,CASSPSSLTAYGYTF,TGTGCCAGCAGTCCCTCCTCATTGACAGCCTATGGCTACACCTTC
TRBV5-1,-,-,TRBJ1-1,CASSRGVMNTEAFF,TGCGCCAGCAGCCGAGGGGTCATGAACACTGAAGCTTTCTTT
TRBV6-5,-,TRBD1,TRBJ2-2,CASRFLRDSNTGELFF,TGTGCCAGCCGTTTTCTCCGGGACAGCAACACCGGGGAGCTGTTTTTT
TRBV6-5,-,-,TRBJ1-2,CASSEDGSYGYTF,TGTGCCAGCAGTGAAGACGGTAGCTATGGCTACACCTTC
TRBV10-3,-,-,TRBJ1-5,CAISDGENGNQPQHF,TGTGCCATCAGTGATGGGGAAAACGGGAATCAGCCCCAGCATTTT
TRBV6-5,-,-,TRBJ2-2,CASRWGRNTGELFF,TGTGCCAGCCGGTGGGGACGGAACACCGGGGAGCTGTTTTTT